This TCR beta chain was found in a study of blood T cell repertoires in COVID-19. Worth noting for this clone: Other DNA sequences of this sample code for an identical CDR3.

Per the original data handling: Estimation of nucleated cell counts was performed using reference gene primer amplification. Assay used: immunoSEQ multiplex PCR; TCRdb lists only in-frame clones, some missing. The V and J calls and the clone size are those of that table, but D and trimming were determined from the DNA. The sample carries about 130,000 clones, roughly 81% recorded once. The V gene's germline CDR1 is MNHEY and CDR2 SVGAGI. The CDR3 length is 15 residues. Germline trimming cut 0 bases from V and 2 bases from J; bases unmatched to any gene: 4. This chain uses TRBV6-5 with TRBJ2-7, with 7 bases identical to TRBD2. The TCR was taken from a human donor in a cohort sampled during active COVID-19. Sequenced material: peripheral blood. CDR3 amino acids: CASSYSASGAYEQYF. The CDR3 DNA reads TGTGCCAGCAGTTACTCGGCTAGCGGAGCCTACGAGCAGTACTTC.